Listed here are 21 T cell receptor beta chains from one sample, sequenced in a study of T cells in tuberculosis. The protocol was immunoSEQ multiplex PCR, while the TCRdb copy is restricted to in-frame clones and leaves out a portion. This table has roughly 35,000 clones, roughly 92% appearing once. The sequencing input was PBMCs. These receptor sequences come from a donor between 10 and 35 years old with latent tuberculosis or without tuberculosis infection.

The V gene is TRBV19, the J gene TRBJ2-3, with 8 positions matching TRBD2. Germline-derived CDR1 and CDR2 are LNHDA and SQIVND (reference sequence). The CDR3 contains 15 residues. The junction had 8 bases not matched to a gene; V was cut back by 5 bases and J by 4 bases. The CDR3 nucleotides are TGTGCCAGTAGTTTTGGCGGGGGGCACCCAGATACGCAGTATTTT. Its protein is CASSFGGGHPDTQYF.

This clone has just one count. V usage is TRBV30 and J usage is TRBJ1-4; D remains unclear. CDR3 length: 17 residues. With 7 bases removed from V and 1 base from J, the gap between germline ends came to 22 bases. Germline V gene lookup returns CDR1 GTSNPN and CDR2 SVGIG (reference sequence). The CDR3 nucleotides are TGTGCCTTGACTGGTTTGATAGTCGGTGGAACTAATGAAAAACTGTTTTTT. It yields the protein CALTGLIVGGTNEKLFF.

The chain carries TRBV7-9 and TRBJ2-1; 8 bases are a match to TRBD1. J was trimmed by 1 base and V by 7 bases; bases with no gene match: 6. From germline, CDR1 is SEHNR and CDR2 FQNEAQ (reference sequence). This CDR3 comprises 15 residues. The CDR3 region is CASIYRGYSYNEQFF. The DNA of the CDR3 is TGTGCCAGCATCTACAGGGGGTATTCCTACAATGAGCAGTTCTTC. Full variable domain (missing parts from reference TRBV7-9 and TRBJ2-1): DTGVSQNPRHKITKRGQNVTFRCDPISEHNRLYWYRQTLGQGPEFLTYFQNEAQLEKSRLLSDRFSAERPKGSFSTLEIQRTEQGDSAMYLCASIYRGYSYNEQFFGPGTRLTVL.

The J gene is TRBJ2-7, the V gene TRBV19, with D perhaps given as TRBD1 or TRBD2 (5 bases each). With 5 bases removed from V and 7 bases from J, the gap between germline ends came to 9 bases. This CDR3 has 11 amino acids. The germline gives CDR1 LNHDA, CDR2 SQIVND (reference sequence). The CDR3 DNA follows: TGTGCCAGTAGTGTAGGGGAGGAGCAGTACTTC. Translating it yields CASSVGEEQYF.

V is TRBV9 and J is TRBJ2-4; TRBD1 matches at 8 bases. Germline V CDR1 and CDR2: SGDLS, YYNGEE. Trimming took 1 base from V and 8 from J; bases not matched to a gene: 8. The CDR3 consists of 15 residues. The CDR3 loop reads CASSVQGAPWDIQYF. In DNA, the CDR3 is TGTGCCAGCAGCGTACAGGGGGCCCCATGGGACATTCAGTACTTC.

This chain joins TRBV4-1 and TRBJ1-2; 10 nucleotides agree with TRBD1. Trimming at V came to 3 bases and at J to 8 bases, leaving 9 bases not matched to a gene. Germline CDR1 reads MGHRA; CDR2 reads YSYEKL. This CDR3 has 15 residues. The CDR3 is CASSHRKLTGGGYTF. The CDR3, as DNA: TGCGCCAGCAGCCACCGAAAATTGACAGGGGGCGGCTACACCTTC.

This clone was counted only a few times. V usage is TRBV4-1 and J usage is TRBJ2-7, with a possible D match to TRBD2 (7 bases). The CDR3 spans 16 residues. Germline V gives CDR1 MGHRA, CDR2 YSYEKL. V was cut by 2 bases and J by 2 bases, with 16 bases left in between. The CDR3 DNA sequence: TGCGCCAGCAGCCAAATCCCCGGGGGGCCCGCCTACGAGCAGTACTTC. Protein product: CASSQIPGGPAYEQYF.

V gene TRBV2 combines with J gene TRBJ2-7; D is ambiguous. From germline, CDR1 is SNHLY and CDR2 FYNNEI. There are 12 residues in the CDR3. V was shortened by 4 bases and J by 3 bases, with 7 bases between the two germline ends. CDR3 coding DNA: TGTGCCAGCAGTGGGGCAGGCTACGAGCAGTACTTC. Its translation: CASSGAGYEQYF.

This clone was recorded a few times. The chain uses TRBV28 and TRBJ1-4; D remains ambiguous. The V end lost 3 bases, the J end lost 5 bases, and 19 bases lay between the germline ends. CDR1 and CDR2 from the germline V gene are MDHEN and SYDVKM. This CDR3 has 17 amino acids. This chain's CDR3 is CASSLLLGRPGNEKLFF. CDR3 in DNA: TGTGCCAGCAGTTTGCTACTCGGGAGACCCGGGAATGAAAAACTGTTTTTT.

The rearrangement uses TRBV28 and TRBJ1-2; 8 positions agree with TRBD1. The CDR3 loop spans 12 amino acids. V shed 7 bases, J shed 13 bases, and the junction held 11 bases outside the gene matches. The V gene's germline CDR1 is MDHEN and CDR2 SYDVKM. The CDR3 loop is CASIGGQEVFTF. The CDR3 DNA is TGTGCCAGCATTGGGGGACAGGAGGTTTTCACCTTC.

V usage is TRBV19 and J usage is TRBJ1-1, with 7 bases lining up with TRBD1. The V gene's germline CDR1 is LNHDA and CDR2 SQIVND (reference sequence). Germline trimming cut 6 bases from V and 2 bases from J; bases unmatched to any gene: 3. The CDR3 totals 13 residues. CDR3: CASSDRVNTEAFF. The CDR3 DNA reads as TGTGCCAGTAGCGACAGGGTCAACACTGAAGCTTTCTTT.

The chain has TRBV7-2 and TRBJ1-5, with a weak D call TRBD1 (5 bases). The CDR3 extends over 17 amino acids. Looked up from germline, CDR1 is SGHTA and CDR2 is FQGNSA. V was cut by 5 bases and J by 5 bases, with 22 bases left in between. The CDR3 reads CASSPQGGREIHQPQHF. CDR3 in DNA: TGTGCCAGCAGCCCCCAGGGCGGCAGGGAAATCCATCAGCCCCAGCATTTT.

The J gene is TRBJ2-1, the V gene TRBV9; tentatively, D is TRBD1 (6 bases). CDR1 is SGDLS and CDR2 is YYNGEE in the germline V gene. This CDR3 has 13 residues. V lost 0 bases and J lost 8, with 9 bases in between. The CDR3 sequence is CASSVGTVYEQFF. CDR3 coding DNA: TGTGCCAGCAGCGTAGGGACAGTATATGAGCAGTTCTTC.

V is TRBV20-1 and J is TRBJ2-7, with a tentative D call TRBD2 (5 bases). The germline V gene has CDR1 DFQATT and CDR2 SNEGSKA (reference sequence). Trimming pared 3 bases from V and 5 bases from J, leaving 8 bases between. CDR3 length: 11 residues. CDR3 coding DNA: TGCAGTGCTAGCCCCGGGGACGAGCAGTACTTC. Its translation is CSASPGDEQYF.

The chain recombines TRBV30 with TRBJ1-6, with 8 bases identical to TRBD1. The CDR3 is 16 residues long. Germline V gene data show CDR1 as GTSNPN and CDR2 as SVGIG (reference sequence). Unmatched junction bases numbered 9, after V lost 0 bases and J lost 8 bases. CDR3 DNA sequence: TGTGCCTGGAGTGTAAGGCGGGGACAGGCCTATTCACCCCTCCACTTT. It is translated as CAWSVRRGQAYSPLHF.

The chain is built from TRBV30 and TRBJ1-6, with D perhaps TRBD1 (6 bases). This CDR3 has 13 residues. V dropped 6 bases and J dropped 7 bases, with 13 bases sitting between them. Germline V CDR1 and CDR2: GTSNPN, SVGIG (reference sequence). CDR3 sequence (DNA): TGTGCCTGCGGCAGGGGACGGAATTCACCCCTCCACTTT. Translating gives CACGRGRNSPLHF.

J is TRBJ1-4 and V is TRBV25-1; D is perhaps TRBD1 (6 bases). Per the germline V gene, CDR1 is MGHDK and CDR2 is SYGVNS. Trimming stripped 4 bases from V and 10 bases from J, with 19 bases between. This CDR3 has 15 amino acids. CDR3 DNA sequence: TGTGCCAGCAGTGCGCCGAGGGGGGGAACTGTAAAACTGTTTTTT. This sequence encodes CASSAPRGGTVKLFF.

This chain links TRBV6-6 with TRBJ2-7; the match to TRBD2 covers 7 bases. In germline, CDR1 is MNHNY, CDR2 SVGAGI (reference sequence). V trimming: 6 bases; J trimming: 1 base; junction bases outside the gene matches: 6. This CDR3 is 14 amino acids long. Here the CDR3 reads CASSPSGESYEQYF. The CDR3 DNA reads as TGTGCCAGCAGCCCTAGCGGAGAATCCTACGAGCAGTACTTC.

This chain joins TRBV7-9 and TRBJ1-4; maybe TRBD1 (5 bases). The germline CDR1 and CDR2 sequences are SEHNR and FQNEAQ (reference sequence). V lost 0 bases, J lost 7 bases, and 12 bases lay in between. The CDR3 sequence is 15 residues long. This chain's CDR3 is CASSLAPQGGEKLFF. The CDR3 DNA is TGTGCCAGCAGCTTAGCTCCGCAGGGCGGTGAAAAACTGTTTTTT.

The chain has TRBV9 and TRBJ2-7; TRBD1 is a possible D gene (5 bases). With 0 bases removed from V and 2 bases from J, the gap between germline ends came to 9 bases. Germline values: CDR1 SGDLS, CDR2 YYNGEE. This CDR3 is built from 14 residues. As DNA, the CDR3 is TGTGCCAGCAGCGTAGACACACAGGCCTACGAGCAGTACTTC. This gives the protein CASSVDTQAYEQYF.

The chain's CDR3 is CASSISPSLGNTIYF. In DNA form, the CDR3 reads TGTGCCAGTAGTATATCCCCAAGCCTCGGAAACACCATATATTTT. The chain couples TRBV19 to TRBJ1-3, with D unclear. Germline CDR1 and CDR2: LNHDA and SQIVND (reference sequence). The CDR3 runs to 15 residues. The V end was cut by 2 bases, the J end by 4 bases, with 12 bases between.